Following are 12 T cell receptor beta chains from one sample sequenced in a study of regulatory T cells. Study results and limitations: Hydrophobic residues at CDR3 positions 6 and 7 were enriched in conventional CD4+ T cells of CD3G-deficient patients.

Antigens for these TCRs are unknown. Primers: 52 TRBV forward and 13 TRBJ reverse. Data came from immunoSEQ multiplex PCR; TCRdb stores just in-frame clones and leaves some out. The sample has around 29,000 clones; around 93% are singletons. The sequencing input was conventional CD4+ T cells sorted from blood. The source of these receptors is a person aged 18-29 years with CD3G deficiency.

The V call is TRBV12-5, the J call TRBJ2-6; maybe TRBD2 (5 bases). The CDR3 sequence is 17 residues long. V lost 5 bases to trimming and J lost 1 base, with 15 bases between them. Germline V lookup: CDR1 LGHNT, CDR2 FRNRAP. The CDR3 nucleotides are TGTGCTAGTGGTGCCGGGATCCACCCTTCTGGGGCCAACGTCCTGACTTTC. Translation: CASGAGIHPSGANVLTF.

The chain joins TRBV6-1 to TRBJ1-2, with D unclear. CDR1 is MNHNS and CDR2 is SASEGT in the germline V gene. The CDR3 is made up of 14 amino acids. V was shortened by 0 bases and J by 4 bases, with 9 bases between the two germline ends. The CDR3 sequence is CASSEAPRGYGYTF. CDR3 nucleotides: TGTGCCAGCAGTGAAGCACCCCGAGGCTATGGCTACACCTTC.

V and J are TRBV6-6 and TRBJ2-1, with unresolved D. CDR1 is MNHNY and CDR2 is SVGAGI in the germline V gene (reference sequence). The CDR3 contains 14 residues. V was clipped by 0 bases and J by 4 bases, with 7 bases between them. The CDR3 nucleotides read TGTGCCAGCAGTTACTCGGCCGTTTACAATGAGCAGTTCTTC. This codes for CASSYSAVYNEQFF.

V is TRBV6-1 and J is TRBJ2-2, with D hard to call. V lost 6 bases, J lost 0 bases, and 11 bases lay in between. CDR3 size: 15 residues. CDR1 is MNHNS and CDR2 is SASEGT in the germline V gene. The CDR3: CASSAQWANTGELFF. CDR3 sequence (DNA): TGTGCCAGCAGCGCCCAATGGGCGAACACCGGGGAGCTGTTTTTT.

The genes are TRBV6-6 and TRBJ1-2; possibly TRBD1 for D (6 bases). The CDR3 runs to 16 residues. Germline CDR1 is MNHNY and CDR2 is SVGAGI (reference sequence). V lost 0 bases and J 4 bases, leaving 15 bases between the germline ends. This CDR3 is CASSYSSGGRIYGYTF. As DNA, the CDR3 is TGTGCCAGCAGTTACTCGTCGGGGGGGCGAATCTATGGCTACACCTTC.

The J gene is TRBJ2-7, the V gene TRBV7-9; D tentatively fits TRBD1 or TRBD2 (5 bases each). Trimming removed 1 base from V and 3 bases from J, with 10 bases in between. Germline assignment: CDR1 SEHNR and CDR2 FQNEAQ (reference sequence). The CDR3 runs to 14 residues. The CDR3 nucleotides read TGTGCCAGCAGCTTAGTAGGGACCCACTACGAGCAGTACTTC. This gives the protein CASSLVGTHYEQYF.

This sequence joins TRBV11-2 and TRBJ2-3; the match to TRBD2 covers 8 bases. Germline V gene lookup returns CDR1 SGHAT and CDR2 FQNNGV. The CDR3 has 14 amino acids. V trimming: 5 bases; J trimming: 1 base; junction bases outside the gene matches: 2. This CDR3 reads CASSKTSGTDTQYF. The CDR3 DNA reads TGTGCCAGCAGCAAGACTAGCGGCACAGATACGCAGTATTTT.

This chain links TRBV19 with TRBJ1-5, with a possible D match to TRBD1 (5 bases). Germline CDR1 LNHDA, CDR2 SQIVND (reference sequence). Trimming took 3 bases from V and 7 from J, leaving 10 bases between them. The CDR3 sequence is 13 residues long. CDR3 loop: CASSIWDGQPQHF. The CDR3, as DNA: TGTGCCAGTAGTATCTGGGACGGGCAGCCCCAGCATTTT.

The chain recombines TRBV27 with TRBJ2-7, with TRBD1 as a possible D gene (6 bases). The V end was cut by 6 bases, the J end by 5 bases, with 20 bases between. The germline CDR1 and CDR2 sequences are MNHEY and SMNVEV (reference sequence). The CDR3 length is 15 residues. The CDR3 is CASSSRDISVDEQYF. In nucleotides, the CDR3 is TGTGCCAGCAGCTCACGGGACATCTCAGTCGACGAGCAGTACTTC.

The rearrangement uses TRBV6-5 and TRBJ1-3, with D hard to call. The CDR3 has 13 amino acids. In germline, CDR1 is MNHEY, CDR2 SVGAGI. With 2 bases removed from V and 3 bases from J, the gap between germline ends came to 5 bases. The CDR3 spells CASSYEDGNTIYF. In DNA form, the CDR3 reads TGTGCCAGCAGTTACGAGGATGGAAACACCATATATTTT.

In its sample, this clone was seen once. The chain combines TRBV5-6 with TRBJ2-1; tentative D call: TRBD1 (7 bases). This CDR3 region has 17 residues. CDR1 SGHDT and CDR2 YYEEEE come from the germline V gene. V lost 0 bases and J 4 bases, leaving 17 bases between the germline ends. CDR3 in DNA: TGTGCCAGCAGCTTGGACCTGGGGGGACAGCGATACAATGAGCAGTTCTTC. It encodes CASSLDLGGQRYNEQFF.

This sequence joins TRBV7-8 and TRBJ2-7; the match to TRBD2 covers 11 bases. The CDR3 is 17 residues long. After removal of 5 bases from V and 2 bases from J, the junction contained 11 bases not matched to a gene. CDR1 SGHVS and CDR2 FQNEAQ come from the germline V gene. CDR3 DNA sequence: TGTGCCAGCAGCCCAATAGCGGGAGGGCTGAAAGCCTACGAGCAGTACTTC. This translates into CASSPIAGGLKAYEQYF. Based on the CDR3 plus reference TRBV7-8 and TRBJ2-7, the full variable domain is GAGVSQSPRYKVAKRGQDVALRCDPISGHVSLFWYQQALGQGPEFLTYFQNEAQLDKSGLPSDRFFAERPEGSVSTLKIQRTQQEDSAVYLCASSPIAGGLKAYEQYFGPGTRLTVT.